This TCR beta chain appears in the sequencing data of a study of regulatory T cells in long-lasting Graves disease. This clonotype was found many times. Time point meaning: persistent/refractory GD, antithyroid drugs over 5 years with positive TRAb. PBMCs provided the RNA from which the TCR library was made. V lost 3 bases to trimming and J lost 1 base; unmatched junction nucleotides: 6. The CDR3 spans 15 residues. Germline CDR1 is SGDLS and CDR2 is YYNGEE. Sequencing libraries for TCR beta were prepared with iRepertoire HTBI primers and Arm-PCR of CDR3 regions. TCRdb ran MiXCR on the multiplex PCR reads and lists one entry per CDR3 protein. The repertoire consists of some 280,000 distinct CDR3 sequences, with 22% occurring once and the leading ten covering roughly three fifths.

The chain is built from TRBV9 and TRBJ2-5; 7 bases fit TRBD1. Sequences were derived from peripheral blood mononuclear cells (PBMCs), sampled when the disease was refractory, from a patient treated with antithyroid drugs. The origin of this receptor is a female donor with Graves disease. CDR3 amino acids: CASSATTGSQETQYF. CDR3 bases: TGTGCCAGCAGCGCCACGACAGGGAGCCAAGAGACCCAGTACTTC.